This T cell receptor beta chain was profiled in a study of CD8+CD57+ T cells in acquired aplastic anemia. Study-wide context: The DNA of sorted CD4+ and CD8+ cells averaged roughly 3 ug. Study-wide points: The study identified more than 25 CD8+ CDR3 sequences shared by patients and controls.

The table lists this clonotype with many counts. The antigen is not known. Profiling of TCR beta VDJ combinations and CDR3 sequences used genomic DNA as template. TCRdb fed the reads into MiXCR, producing one record per CDR3 protein. The sample yields hundreds of thousands of distinct CDR3 sequences, under 55% seen once. The CDR3 is 14 residues long. CDR1 and CDR2 (germline): MDHEN, SYDVKM. Trimming took 3 bases from V and 8 from J; bases not matched to a gene: 6. It was patients with CD8+CD57+ cell expansion by flow cytometry who were chosen for sequencing. Untreated patients provided the blood samples, with no therapy given before sampling.

This receptor was identified in a human donor with aplastic anemia. Sequencing was done on a sample of sorted CD4+, CD8+, or CD8+CD57+ T cells (not recorded which) from PBMCs. V gene TRBV28 combines with J gene TRBJ1-2, with 10 bases fitting TRBD1. The CDR3 loop is CASSFGTGAEGYTF. The CDR3 coding sequence is TGTGCCAGCAGTTTCGGGACAGGGGCCGAGGGCTACACCTTC.